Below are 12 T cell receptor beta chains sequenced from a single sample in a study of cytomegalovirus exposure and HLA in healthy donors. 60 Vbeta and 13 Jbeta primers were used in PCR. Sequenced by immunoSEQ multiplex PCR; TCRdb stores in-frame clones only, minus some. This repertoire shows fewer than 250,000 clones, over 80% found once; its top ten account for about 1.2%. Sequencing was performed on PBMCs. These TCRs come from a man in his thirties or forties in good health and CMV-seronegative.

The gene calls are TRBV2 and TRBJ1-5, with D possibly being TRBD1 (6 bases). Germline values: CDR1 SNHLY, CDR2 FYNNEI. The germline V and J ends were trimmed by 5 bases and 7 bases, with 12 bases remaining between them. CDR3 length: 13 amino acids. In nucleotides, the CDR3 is TGTGCCAGCAGTTCGGACAGACCGCAGCCCCAGCATTTT. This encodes CASSSDRPQPQHF.

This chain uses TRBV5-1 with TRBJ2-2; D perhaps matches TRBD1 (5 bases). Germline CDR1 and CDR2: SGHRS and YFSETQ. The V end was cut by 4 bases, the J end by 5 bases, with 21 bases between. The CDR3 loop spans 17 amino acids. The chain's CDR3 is CASSDNSQGQRTGELFF. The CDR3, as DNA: TGCGCCAGCAGCGACAACAGCCAGGGCCAGAGGACCGGGGAGCTGTTTTTT. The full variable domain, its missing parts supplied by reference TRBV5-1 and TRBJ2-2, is KAGVTQTPRYLIKTRGQQVTLSCSPISGHRSVSWYQQTPGQGLQFLFEYFSETQRNKGNFPGRFSGRQFSNSRSEMNVSTLELGDSALYLCASSDNSQGQRTGELFFGEGSRLTVL.

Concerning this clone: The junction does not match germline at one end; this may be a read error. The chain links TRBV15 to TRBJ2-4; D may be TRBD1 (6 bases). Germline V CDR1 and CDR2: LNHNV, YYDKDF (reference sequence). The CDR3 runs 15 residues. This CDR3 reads CATSRDSGAKNSQYF. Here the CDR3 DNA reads TGTGCCACCAGCAGAGATTCAGGGGCCAAAAACAGTCAGTACTTC.

The CDR3 region is CASTPGAGGYQETQYF. CDR3 coding DNA: TGTGCCAGCACCCCGGGGGCGGGAGGGTACCAAGAGACCCAGTACTTC. This rearrangement joins TRBV7-9 to TRBJ2-5; 9 positions match TRBD2. The CDR3 is 16 residues long. Germline loops: CDR1 SEHNR, CDR2 FQNEAQ (reference sequence). With 7 bases clipped from V and 0 bases from J, the junction kept 9 bases outside the gene matches.

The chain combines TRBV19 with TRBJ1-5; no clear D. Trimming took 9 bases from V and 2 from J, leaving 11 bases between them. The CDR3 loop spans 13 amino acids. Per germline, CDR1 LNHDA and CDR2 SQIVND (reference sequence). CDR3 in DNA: TGTGCCAGCCGGTCAATCGGCAATCAGCCCCAGCATTTT. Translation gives CASRSIGNQPQHF.

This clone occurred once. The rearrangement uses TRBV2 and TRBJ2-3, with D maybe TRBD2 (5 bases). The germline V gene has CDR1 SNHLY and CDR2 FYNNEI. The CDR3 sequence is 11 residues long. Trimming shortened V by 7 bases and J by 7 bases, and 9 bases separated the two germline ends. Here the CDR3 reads CASTDGNTQYF. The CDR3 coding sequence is TGTGCCAGCACCGACGGGAATACGCAGTATTTT.

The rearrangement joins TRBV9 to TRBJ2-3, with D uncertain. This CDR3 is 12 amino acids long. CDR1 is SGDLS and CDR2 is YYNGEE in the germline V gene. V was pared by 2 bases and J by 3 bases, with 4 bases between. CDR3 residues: CASSVSTDTQYF. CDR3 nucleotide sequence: TGTGCCAGCAGCGTTTCTACAGATACGCAGTATTTT.

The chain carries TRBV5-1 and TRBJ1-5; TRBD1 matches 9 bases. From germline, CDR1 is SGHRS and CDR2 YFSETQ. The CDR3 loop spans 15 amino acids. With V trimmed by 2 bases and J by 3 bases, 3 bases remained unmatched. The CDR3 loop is CASSLQGALNQPQHF. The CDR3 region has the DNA TGCGCCAGCAGCTTACAGGGGGCCCTCAATCAGCCCCAGCATTTT.

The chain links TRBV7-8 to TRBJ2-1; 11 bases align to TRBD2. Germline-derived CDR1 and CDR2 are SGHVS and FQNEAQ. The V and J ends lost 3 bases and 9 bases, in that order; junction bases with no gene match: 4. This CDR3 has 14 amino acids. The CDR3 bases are TGTGCCAGCAGCTTGACTAGCGGGATTTCTGAGCAGTTCTTC. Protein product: CASSLTSGISEQFF.

Here the CDR3 DNA reads TGTGCCAGCGCCGTGCAGGGAAATGAAAAACTGTTTTTT. Protein sequence: CASAVQGNEKLFF. The chain links TRBV18 to TRBJ1-4, with D tentatively TRBD1 (5 bases). Germline lookup yields CDR1 KGHSH and CDR2 LQKENI. This CDR3 contains 13 residues. The V gene lost 8 bases and the J gene lost 5 bases, with 12 bases spanning the gap.

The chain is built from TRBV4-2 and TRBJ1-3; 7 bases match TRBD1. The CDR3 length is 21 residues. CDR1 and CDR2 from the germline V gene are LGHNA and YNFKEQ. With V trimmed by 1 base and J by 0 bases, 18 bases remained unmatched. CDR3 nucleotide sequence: TGTGCCAGCAGCCAAGCCTCCGGACAGGACCTCTACTCTTACTCTGGAAACACCATATATTTT. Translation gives CASSQASGQDLYSYSGNTIYF.

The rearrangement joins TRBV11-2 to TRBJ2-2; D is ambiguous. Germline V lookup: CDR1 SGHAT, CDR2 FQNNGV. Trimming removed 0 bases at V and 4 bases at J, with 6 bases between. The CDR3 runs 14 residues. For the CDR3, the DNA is TGTGCCAGCAGCTTAGATCCTACCACCGGGGAGCTGTTTTTT. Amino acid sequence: CASSLDPTTGELFF.